Listed below are T cell receptor beta chains from one sample, sequenced in a study of a mutant IDH1 vaccine in newly diagnosed glioma. Some clones are missing from TCRdb's copy, which holds only in-frame ones; the method was immunoSEQ multiplex PCR. The sample lists 80,000 to 100,000 clones, 80% occurring once. This material consisted of PBMCs, taken from a glioma patient treated with radiotherapy, temozolomide or both. These receptors were taken from a man aged 40-49 years with glioma. Both conserved end residues are trimmed from each CDR3. D genes are given only for firm matches.

v_gene,j_gene,d_gene,CDR3aa
TRBV7-2,TRBJ2-3,TRBD2,ASSLVGASGYTDTQY
TRBV19,TRBJ1-4,TRBD1,ASSVLQGAQEKLF
TRBV20-1,TRBJ1-2,.,SAPQGSGYT
TRBV11-2,TRBJ2-7,.,ASSGAYEQY
TRBV30,TRBJ2-6,TRBD1,AWSRGDRVSGANVLT
TRBV27,TRBJ1-1,.,VARMNTEAF
TRBV4-1,TRBJ2-7,TRBD1,ASSQPNRGRTAYEQY
TRBV18,TRBJ2-3,.,ASSTPHRTDTQY
TRBV5-4,TRBJ1-2,.,ASTYGTSGGYT
TRBV4-1,TRBJ1-2,TRBD1,ASSQDRTGEGYT
TRBV4-1,TRBJ2-7,.,ASSQDPVTYEQY
TRBV4-3,TRBJ1-1,TRBD1,ASSQDRGPLNTEAF
TRBV19,TRBJ2-7,TRBD2,ASSSPTSGSSYEQY
TRBV4-3,TRBJ1-2,.,ASSQSTIRAGNYGYT
TRBV28,TRBJ1-3,.,ASSLSRGSGNTIY
TRBV4-1,TRBJ2-5,.,ASSQGSSRGFQETQY
TRBV15,TRBJ2-4,.,ATSRRDKNIQY
TRBV4-2,TRBJ2-6,.,ASSQDLSGTGANVLT
TRBV7-2,TRBJ1-3,TRBD1,ASSPEGQGVAGNTIY
TRBV7-2,TRBJ1-1,.,ASSLDGTNTEAF
TRBV7-2,TRBJ1-2,TRBD1,ASSSGGTGGYGYT
TRBV7-2,TRBJ2-7,.,ASSSPDGYEQY
TRBV30,TRBJ1-3,.,AWRGGTGNTIY
TRBV28,TRBJ2-1,TRBD2,ASSFLAGDYNEQF
TRBV18,TRBJ2-6,TRBD1,ASSPRTGGAGANVLT
TRBV6-5,TRBJ1-1,.,ASSYSRVEMNTEAF
TRBV4-3,TRBJ2-5,TRBD2,ASSQDERGAEQETQY
TRBV14,TRBJ2-5,.,ASSQDSSVGTQY
TRBV7-2,TRBJ2-2,.,ASSNRMTQNTGELF
TRBV10-3,TRBJ2-5,.,AIKGTRQTQY
TRBV10-3,TRBJ2-3,TRBD2,AMRTSGQTDTQY
TRBV10-1,TRBJ2-7,TRBD1,ASSDEVTGGIAAYEQY
TRBV29-1,TRBJ2-2,TRBD2,SVERGGGELF
TRBV6-5,TRBJ2-1,.,ASSRSPRYNEQF
TRBV28,TRBJ2-3,.,ASSLRQFNTDTQY
TRBV9,TRBJ2-3,TRBD2,ASSVAVAGDSTDTQY
TRBV4-3,TRBJ2-2,.,ASSRRRTNTGELF
TRBV4-1,TRBJ2-7,TRBD1,ASSQGRQGDEQY
TRBV19,TRBJ2-3,TRBD1,ASTRGPGTDTQY
TRBV5-1,TRBJ2-2,TRBD2,ASSQSGLAGGGGELF
TRBV14,TRBJ2-2,TRBD1,ASSQLKQGVTGELF
TRBV6-4,TRBJ1-2,.,ASRHTVGFSGYT
TRBV2,TRBJ1-5,.,ASSEARGHRGQPQH
TRBV7-2,TRBJ2-2,.,ASSQGQNTGELF
TRBV19,TRBJ2-7,.,ASSIDPNGPGEQY
TRBV9,TRBJ2-6,.,ASSVGIVGAGANVLT
TRBV6-6,TRBJ2-5,TRBD1,ASRVQGAGETQY
TRBV19,TRBJ1-1,TRBD1,ASSPPGQGARTEAF
TRBV7-9,TRBJ2-2,.,ASSLATPGSGELF
TRBV7-2,TRBJ1-6,.,ASSSGDGRKPLH